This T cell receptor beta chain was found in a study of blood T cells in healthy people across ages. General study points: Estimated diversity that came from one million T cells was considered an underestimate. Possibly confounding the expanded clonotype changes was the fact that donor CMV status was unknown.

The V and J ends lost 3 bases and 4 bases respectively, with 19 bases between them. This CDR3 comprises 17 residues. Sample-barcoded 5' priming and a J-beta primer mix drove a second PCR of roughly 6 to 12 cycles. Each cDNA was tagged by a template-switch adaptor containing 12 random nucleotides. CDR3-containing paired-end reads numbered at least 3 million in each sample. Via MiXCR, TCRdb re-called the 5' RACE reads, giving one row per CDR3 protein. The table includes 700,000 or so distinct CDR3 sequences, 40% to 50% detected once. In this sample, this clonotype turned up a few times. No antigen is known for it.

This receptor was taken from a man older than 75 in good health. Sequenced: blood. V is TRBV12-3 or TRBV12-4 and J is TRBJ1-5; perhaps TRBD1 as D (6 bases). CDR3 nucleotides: TGTGCCAGCAGTTTCTTATCGGGGGCAGGGGCTAATCAGCCCCAGCATTTT. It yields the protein CASSFLSGAGANQPQHF.